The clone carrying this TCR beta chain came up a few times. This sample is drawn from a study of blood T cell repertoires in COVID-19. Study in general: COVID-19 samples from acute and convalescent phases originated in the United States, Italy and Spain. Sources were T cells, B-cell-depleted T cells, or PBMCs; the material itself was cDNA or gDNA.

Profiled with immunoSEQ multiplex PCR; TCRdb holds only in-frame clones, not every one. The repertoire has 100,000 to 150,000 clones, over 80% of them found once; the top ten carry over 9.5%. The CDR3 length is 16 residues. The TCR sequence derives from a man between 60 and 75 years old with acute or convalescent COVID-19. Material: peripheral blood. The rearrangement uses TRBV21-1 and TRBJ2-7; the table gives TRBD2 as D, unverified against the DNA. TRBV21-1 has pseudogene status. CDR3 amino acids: CASSYPSGRKADEQYF. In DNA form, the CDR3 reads TGTGCCAGCAGCTACCCTAGCGGGAGGAAGGCGGACGAGCAGTACTTC.